The clone carrying this TCR beta chain was counted ten times or more. Beta-chain TCR CDR3 regions were amplified from RNA transcripts. The first-round RT-PCR employed HTBI primers together with the Qiagen OneStep RT-PCR kit. A multiplex PCR was then performed as the second round. TCRdb re-derived calls from the multiplex PCR reads in MiXCR, one entry per CDR3 protein. Of 400,000 to 500,000 distinct CDR3 sequences in the sample, under 25% are singletons; the top ten hold approximately 3.2%. Germline CDR1 reads LNHDA; CDR2 reads SQIVND (reference sequence). Trimming left V 0 bases short and J 6 bases short, with 12 bases between. The CDR3 consists of 15 residues. The data derive from a study of Graves' ophthalmopathy and Graves' hyperthyroidism. Calling hyperthyroidism stable required that no ophthalmopathy show up within 18 months of follow-up.

The genes are TRBV19 and TRBJ1-5; weak D call: TRBD1 (5 bases). Specimen: peripheral blood. This receptor was identified in a woman aged 18-30 years with stable Graves' hyperthyroidism. DNA of the CDR3: TGTGCCAGTAGTATAGAAACAGGACGGGCTCAGCCCCAGCATTTT. Translation gives CASSIETGRAQPQHF.